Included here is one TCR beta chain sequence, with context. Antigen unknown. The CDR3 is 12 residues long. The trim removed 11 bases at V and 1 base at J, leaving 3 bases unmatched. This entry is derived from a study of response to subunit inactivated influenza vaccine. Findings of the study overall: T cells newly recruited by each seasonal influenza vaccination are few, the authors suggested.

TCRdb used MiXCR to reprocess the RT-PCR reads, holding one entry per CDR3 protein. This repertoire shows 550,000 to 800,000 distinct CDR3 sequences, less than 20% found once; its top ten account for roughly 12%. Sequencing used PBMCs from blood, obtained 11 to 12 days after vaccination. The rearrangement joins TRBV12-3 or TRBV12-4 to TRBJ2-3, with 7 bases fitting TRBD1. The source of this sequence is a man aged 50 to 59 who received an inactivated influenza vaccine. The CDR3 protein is CAAGTGTDTQYF. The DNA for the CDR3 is TGTGCCGCCGGGACAGGCACAGATACGCAGTATTTT.